Sequencing of this T cell receptor beta chain was carried out in a study of CD8+ T cells in alopecia areata. Germline-derived CDR1 and CDR2 are GTSNPN and SVGIG (reference sequence). J gave up 12 bases and V 3 bases, and 7 bases lay outside the gene matches. This CDR3 contains 11 residues. cDNA prepared by RNA extraction and subsequent reverse transcription served as the template for sequencing. The table came from immunoSEQ multiplex PCR; TCRdb's copy has only in-frame clones and leaves some out. The sample has about 200,000 clones, more than 50% seen once. The study's findings and limits: The study found higher clonality in lesional than normal scalp, especially in alopecia totalis/universalis. Scalp specimens additionally yield sequences from normal skin's resident alphabeta T cells.

The sorting of PBMCs gave CD4+ and CD8+ T cells. On this clone itself: Its antigen is not known.

The V and J genes are TRBV30 and TRBJ1-2; TRBD1 aligns across 7 bases. Sequencing was carried out using CD8+ T cells sorted from blood. The clonotype originates from a human donor in good health. This chain's CDR3 is CAWRTGRFDTF. In nucleotides, the CDR3 is TGTGCCTGGAGGACAGGGAGGTTTGACACCTTC.